A single sample is the source of the 24 T cell receptor beta chains below, sequenced in a study of tumor-infiltrating lymphocytes in primary liver carcinoma. Both RNA and DNA were isolated together from about 21-30 mg of bulk tissue that had not been sorted. A constant-region primer served to make TCR beta cDNA from about 0.5 ug total RNA. ARM-PCR was slightly modified, and three nested multiplex PCR rounds with it gave rise to the TCR beta libraries. With TRBV1-TRBV30 forward primers and a C-beta reverse primer, the first two PCR rounds were run for approximately 10 cycles each. TCRdb reprocessed the multiplex PCR reads with MiXCR, giving one entry per CDR3 protein. Of about 84,000 distinct CDR3 sequences in the sample, 60% to 75% were seen once. The source material was liver tumor tissue from sampling region 1. As for subset: tumor region T1, superior pole. The source of these receptors is a middle-aged man with primary liver carcinoma and hepatitis B virus infection.

This chain uses TRBV6-5 with TRBJ1-2; possibly TRBD1 for D (5 bases). The CDR3 spans 17 residues. Germline V gene data show CDR1 as MNHEY and CDR2 as SVGAGI. V was cut by 5 bases and J by 4 bases, with 23 bases left in between. The CDR3 bases are TGTGCCAGCAGTCTTCGCTATCCAGGGCATACATTCTATGGCTACACCTTC. Translation: CASSLRYPGHTFYGYTF.

The genes are TRBV11-1 and TRBJ2-1, with TRBD2 matching 7 bases. CDR1 and CDR2 from the germline V gene are SGHAT and FQDESV (reference sequence). Trimming removed 5 bases from V and 4 bases from J; junction bases left unmatched: 11. The CDR3 totals 16 residues. As DNA, the CDR3 is TGTGCCAGCAGCCGCCTACCGGGGGGTGTATACAATGAGCAGTTCTTC. As protein: CASSRLPGGVYNEQFF.

About this clonotype itself: A much larger clone sits a single nucleotide away, making a read error possible. This chain connects TRBV29-1 to TRBJ2-5; D gene uncertain. The germline V gene has CDR1 SQVTM and CDR2 ANQGSEA. The CDR3 is 13 amino acids. Trimming stripped 8 bases from V and 3 bases from J, with 16 bases between. CDR3 nucleotides: TGCAGCATTGGAACCATAAATAAAGAGACCCAGTACTTC. It translates to CSIGTINKETQYF.

This clonotype was detected many times. This chain connects TRBV28 to TRBJ2-3; no clear D. This CDR3 has 12 residues. Trimming removed 3 bases at V and 8 bases at J, with 9 bases between. Germline CDR1 reads MDHEN; CDR2 reads SYDVKM. The CDR3 nucleotides are TGTGCCAGCAGTTTGCCGTTTGGTACGCAGTATTTT. Its protein product is CASSLPFGTQYF.

The count of this clonotype is one. This chain joins TRBV29-1 and TRBJ1-1; D not certain. This CDR3 is built from 14 residues. V was trimmed by 7 bases and J by 9 bases, leaving 24 bases between them. Germline assignment: CDR1 SQVTM and CDR2 ANQGSEA. The CDR3 coding sequence is TGCAGCGCCCAGAGGCTGACCCGGGAGGGTAAAGCTTTCTTT. Protein: CSAQRLTREGKAFF.

This clonotype has more than one count but fewer than ten. As DNA, the CDR3 is TGCGCCAGCAGCCCCCCCTTAGGCGGGACCCAAGAGACCCAGTACTTC. Amino acids: CASSPPLGGTQETQYF. The chain has TRBV5-1 and TRBJ2-5; D may be TRBD2 (6 bases). This CDR3 has 16 amino acids. From germline, CDR1 is SGHRS and CDR2 YFSETQ. With 4 bases removed from V and 1 base from J, the gap between germline ends came to 17 bases.

To note about this clonotype: The CDR3 does not end in the conserved phenylalanine or tryptophan, so this is likely a read error. This chain connects TRBV11-2 to TRBJ2-5; TRBD2 is a possible D gene (5 bases). Germline V gene sequence: CDR1 SGHAT, CDR2 FQNNGV. V dropped 1 base and J dropped 5 bases, with 17 bases sitting between them. The CDR3 extends over 16 amino acids. The CDR3 nucleotides are TGTGCCAGCAGCTTAGGGAGTTGTGGCCCGGGGGAGACCCAGTACTTA. Protein product: CASSLGSCGPGETQYL.

Worth noting for this clonotype: It may be a read error: a sequence one base away is much more abundant. The CDR3 DNA sequence: TGTGCCTCTCCTAGCGGACCTTACAATGAGCGGTTCTTC. Translation: CASPSGPYNERFF. The chain links TRBV30 to TRBJ2-1; 7 bases agree with TRBD2. The CDR3 runs 13 residues. Germline V gives CDR1 GTSNPN, CDR2 SVGIG (reference sequence).

This clonotype was seen once. Because it lacks the conserved phenylalanine or tryptophan at the end, this CDR3 is likely a read error. This chain uses TRBV6-6 with TRBJ2-2; no definite D call. CDR3 length: 16 amino acids. V lost 5 bases and J lost 3, with 16 bases in between. Looked up from germline, CDR1 is MNHNY and CDR2 is SVGAGI (reference sequence). The CDR3 loop reads CASSPGPTTDTGELFD. The DNA for the CDR3 is TGTGCCAGCAGTCCCGGGCCCACTACGGACACCGGGGAGCTGTTTGAT.

Note on this clonotype: The germline gene is not matched at one end of the junction; a read error may be the cause. The rearrangement uses TRBV6-2 or TRBV6-3 and TRBJ2-5, with TRBD2 matching over 9 bases. This CDR3 comprises 15 residues. Germline V lookup: CDR1 MNHEY, CDR2 SVGEGT. This chain's CDR3 is CASSHNLAGMETRYF. The DNA for the CDR3 is TGTGCCAGCAGTCATAATCTAGCGGGAATGGAGACCCGGTACTTC.

CDR3 sequence (DNA): TGCAGTGTTGGGACTAGCGGGAGGTACGATGAGCAGTTCTTC. Its translation is CSVGTSGRYDEQFF. The V and J genes are TRBV20-1 and TRBJ2-1; 15 nucleotides match TRBD2. This CDR3 contains 14 residues. The V gene's germline CDR1 is DFQATT and CDR2 SNEGSKA (reference sequence). J lost 8 bases, V lost 7 bases, and 6 bases had no gene match.

This clonotype was picked up one time. Mismatch with germline at one junction end may stem from a read error. The chain combines TRBV29-1 with TRBJ2-2, with D perhaps given as TRBD1 or TRBD2 (5 bases each). The CDR3 spans 16 residues. CDR1 is SQVTM, CDR2 ANQGSEA, per germline. The CDR3 is CSVEINGGTKTGELFF. CDR3 coding DNA: TGCAGCGTTGAAATTAATGGGGGAACGAAAACCGGGGAGCTGTTTTTT.

Concerning this clonotype: The CDR3 ends on some other residue instead of the conserved phenylalanine or tryptophan, so this is likely a read error. The rearrangement links TRBV20-1 to TRBJ2-1, with 9 bases aligning to TRBD1. From germline, CDR1 is DFQATT and CDR2 SNEGSKA (reference sequence). Trimming at V came to 1 base and at J to 10 bases, leaving 8 bases not matched to a gene. The CDR3 contains 14 residues. This chain's CDR3 is CSARGGTGRGEQFL. For the CDR3, the DNA is TGCAGTGCTAGAGGAGGGACAGGGCGGGGGGAGCAGTTCCTC.

The V call is TRBV4-1, the J call TRBJ1-4; D is ambiguous. The CDR3 sequence is 14 residues long. Germline loops: CDR1 MGHRA, CDR2 YSYEKL. CDR3 protein: CARSQDTQRRSLFF. CDR3 bases: TGCGCACGCAGCCAAGATACCCAGCGGCGGTCGCTGTTTTTT.

Comment on this clonotype: At one of its ends the junction is not consistent with the germline gene, which may arise from a read error. The genes are TRBV6-5 and TRBJ1-6; D is perhaps TRBD1 (6 bases). CDR1 and CDR2 (germline): MNHEY, SVGAGI. There are 14 residues in the CDR3. CDR3 loop: CASSLQGSNSLLHF. The CDR3 region has the DNA TGTGCCAGTAGTTTACAGGGTAGTAATTCACTCCTCCACTTT.

The gene calls are TRBV3-1 and TRBJ2-1; 10 nucleotides line up with TRBD1. The CDR3 extends over 15 amino acids. V lost 2 bases and J lost 5; bases outside the gene matches: 3. CDR1 is LGHDT, CDR2 YNNKEL, per germline (reference sequence). The CDR3 protein is CASSQRQGADNEQFF. CDR3 coding DNA: TGTGCCAGCAGCCAAAGACAGGGGGCCGACAATGAGCAGTTCTTC.

A word on this clonotype: Its ends do not fully match the called genes, so a read error is possible. CDR3 region: CASNPHQRESGDLFF. CDR3 in DNA: TGTGCCAGCAATCCCCACCAGCGGGAGTCCGGGGATCTGTTTTTT. The genes are TRBV6-1 and TRBJ2-2; 8 bases are a match to TRBD2. The CDR3 spans 15 residues. Germline values: CDR1 MNHNS, CDR2 SASEGT.

Comment on this clonotype: A much larger clonotype is one base distant, so this may be a read error. This chain joins TRBV20-1 and TRBJ2-1; D might be TRBD2 (5 bases). Germline V gene sequence: CDR1 DFQATT, CDR2 SNEGSKA (reference sequence). This CDR3 is 13 amino acids long. CDR3 sequence (DNA): TGCAGTACTAGTGGGCTGGTGGATAGTGAGCAGTTCTTC. It yields the protein CSTSGLVDSEQFF.

Points on this clonotype: The CDR3 carries no conserved terminal phenylalanine or tryptophan, so it likely arises from a read error. This rearrangement joins TRBV11-1 to TRBJ2-7; tentative D call: TRBD2 (6 bases). V was pared by 5 bases and J by 9 bases, with 20 bases between. The germline V gene encodes CDR1 SGHAT and CDR2 FQDESV (reference sequence). The CDR3 extends over 14 amino acids. The CDR3, as DNA: TGTGCCAGCAGCCCGGACTACCAAGCCATCGCGCAGTACTTA. Protein sequence: CASSPDYQAIAQYL.

A note on this clonotype: The junction and the germline gene differ at one end; a read error may be behind it. This sequence joins TRBV4-1 and TRBJ2-1; 9 bases line up with TRBD2. From germline, CDR1 is MGHRA and CDR2 YSYEKL. The length of the CDR3 is 12 residues. CDR3 in DNA: TGCGCCAGCGGCCAAGCGGGAGGTGAGCAATTCTTC. Encoded protein: CASGQAGGEQFF.

With respect to this clonotype: Given the absence of the conserved phenylalanine or tryptophan at the CDR3 end, a read error is likely. Because the CDR3's place on the DNA is in doubt, the DNA is left out and the CDR3 is given as listed by TCRdb. This sequence joins TRBV6-5 and TRBJ2-5; the DNA was not compared with TRBD2, the D call given in the table. CDR1 MNHEY and CDR2 SVGAGI come from the germline V gene. Inclusive of both ends, the CDR3 amounts to 14 amino acids. CDR3 protein: CASSYVGEKETRYI.

Concerning this clonotype: An end of the junction does not agree with germline; a read error may underlie this. V usage is TRBV7-9 and J usage is TRBJ1-1; D remains unclear. Germline V CDR1 and CDR2: SEHNR, FQNEAQ (reference sequence). The CDR3 is 14 residues long. The CDR3 nucleotides read TGTGCCAGCAGCCCGTCGACGGTTAACATTGAAGCTTTCTTT. Amino acid sequence: CASSPSTVNIEAFF.

This chain connects TRBV5-6 to TRBJ2-1; 7 nucleotides align to TRBD1. Germline values: CDR1 SGHDT, CDR2 YYEEEE. This CDR3 has 17 amino acids. The V gene end was trimmed by 6 bases and the J gene end by 0 bases; junction bases not matched to a gene: 12. The CDR3 region is CASNSRDSSSSYNEQFF. The CDR3 bases are TGTGCCAGCAACTCACGGGACAGCTCCAGCTCCTACAATGAGCAGTTCTTC.

Ten or more counts support this clonotype. The chain couples TRBV6-5 to TRBJ1-1; D is ambiguous. CDR3 length equals 10 residues. The germline gives CDR1 MNHEY, CDR2 SVGAGI. V lost 8 bases, J lost 8 bases, and 9 bases lay in between. CDR3 coding DNA: TGTGCCAGCCCAGCCCGAGAAGCTTTCTTT. This gives the protein CASPAREAFF.